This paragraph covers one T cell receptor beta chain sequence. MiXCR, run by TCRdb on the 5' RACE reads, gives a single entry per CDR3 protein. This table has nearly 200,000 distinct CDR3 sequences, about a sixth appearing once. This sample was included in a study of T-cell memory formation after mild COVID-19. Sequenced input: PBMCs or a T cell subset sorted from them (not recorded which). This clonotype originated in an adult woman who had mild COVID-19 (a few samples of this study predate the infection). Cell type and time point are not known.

The CDR3 reads CASSYGTAEETQYF. For the CDR3, the DNA is TGTGCCAGCAGTTACGGGACAGCCGAAGAGACCCAGTACTTC. This sequence joins TRBV6-5 and TRBJ2-5; 7 bases map to TRBD1. This CDR3 comprises 14 residues. Germline V gives CDR1 MNHEY, CDR2 SVGAGI. V dropped 2 bases and J dropped 3; count of bases not matched to a gene: 3.